These 16 T cell receptor beta chains were all obtained from the same sample, sequenced in a study of PD-L1 blockade in urothelial cancer. Only in-frame clones appear in the TCRdb table, and some are missing; sequencing was by immunoSEQ multiplex PCR. Of roughly 60,000 clones listed, more than 65% are singletons. Sequences were derived from PBMCs, sampled around atezolizumab (anti-PD-L1) treatment. The receptors come from a man aged 70 or older with urothelial cancer.

The V call is TRBV18, the J call TRBJ1-2, with D possibly TRBD1 on 5 matching bases. V dropped 3 bases and J dropped 5 bases, with 7 bases sitting between them. The germline V gene encodes CDR1 KGHSH and CDR2 LQKENI. The CDR3 has 12 residues. CDR3 bases: TGTGCCAGCTCACCGGACAATTATGGCTACACCTTC. Translating gives CASSPDNYGYTF.

The chain combines TRBV5-1 with TRBJ2-5; TRBD2 aligns across 11 bases. V lost 0 bases to trimming and J lost 5 bases; unmatched junction nucleotides: 6. Germline V gene sequence: CDR1 SGHRS, CDR2 YFSETQ. This CDR3 has 16 residues. CDR3 region: CASSLGSGRARETQYF. CDR3 nucleotide sequence: TGCGCCAGCAGCTTGGGTAGCGGGAGGGCCCGGGAGACCCAGTACTTC.

The V gene is TRBV28, the J gene TRBJ1-3; 7 bases agree with TRBD1. Germline V lookup: CDR1 MDHEN, CDR2 SYDVKM. The CDR3 is made up of 16 amino acids. The V segment lost 8 bases and the J segment 3 bases; nucleotides outside the gene matches: 13. The CDR3 DNA follows: TGTGCCAGCGGGCCCCCCGGGACAGTTGGTGGAAACACCATATATTTT. Protein sequence: CASGPPGTVGGNTIYF. Supplemented by reference TRBV28 and TRBJ1-3, the full variable domain reads DVKVTQSSRYLVKRTGEKVFLECVQDMDHENMFWYRQDPGLGLRLIYFSYDVKMKEKGDIPEGYSVSREKKERFSLILESASTNQTSMYLCASGPPGTVGGNTIYFGEGSWLTVV.

This chain joins TRBV5-5 and TRBJ1-2; 10 nucleotides match TRBD1. Germline loops: CDR1 SGHKS, CDR2 YYEKEE (reference sequence). The CDR3 consists of 14 residues. V trimming: 2 bases; J trimming: 7 bases; junction bases outside the gene matches: 5. CDR3 nucleotide sequence: TGTGCCAGCAGCTTACGCCGGGACAGGGGTGGCTACACCTTC. It is translated as CASSLRRDRGGYTF.

The V and J genes are TRBV7-3 and TRBJ1-1; 8 bases line up with TRBD1. V trimming: 5 bases; J trimming: 6 bases; junction bases outside the gene matches: 11. CDR3 length: 15 amino acids. Germline V gives CDR1 SGHTA, CDR2 FQGTGA. The CDR3 DNA sequence: TGTGCCAGCAGCGCTAGCGGACAGGGTTTGGCTGAAGCTTTCTTT. Amino acids: CASSASGQGLAEAFF.

The CDR3 reads CASRDSYEQYF. CDR3 bases: TGCGCCAGTAGGGACAGCTACGAGCAGTACTTC. V and J are TRBV5-1 and TRBJ2-7; TRBD1 agrees at 7 bases. The CDR3 length is 11 residues. CDR1 and CDR2 (germline): SGHRS, YFSETQ. Trimming at V came to 8 bases and at J to 3 bases, leaving 2 bases not matched to a gene.

The genes are TRBV15 and TRBJ1-1, with 7 nucleotides matching TRBD1. Trimming removed 0 bases from V and 6 bases from J; junction bases left unmatched: 4. The CDR3 consists of 14 residues. CDR1 is LNHNV and CDR2 is YYDKDF in the germline V gene (reference sequence). This CDR3 reads CATSRDRGRAEAFF. Here the CDR3 DNA reads TGTGCCACCAGCAGAGATAGGGGGCGAGCTGAAGCTTTCTTT.

As regards this clone: At one end the junction does not follow the germline gene, possibly because of a read error. The same CDR3 is also encoded by other DNA sequences in this sample. The gene calls are TRBV4-1 and TRBJ1-1; 7 bases fit TRBD1. This CDR3 comprises 16 residues. The germline V gene has CDR1 MGHRA and CDR2 YSYEKL. CDR3 protein: CASSPHPGTANTEAFF. For the CDR3, the DNA is TGCGCCAGCAGCCCCCACCCCGGGACAGCGAACACTGAAGCCTTCTTT.

This sequence joins TRBV5-1 and TRBJ2-3; maybe TRBD2 (6 bases). Trimming shortened V by 3 bases and J by 4 bases, and 15 bases separated the two germline ends. Looked up from germline, CDR1 is SGHRS and CDR2 is YFSETQ. The CDR3 runs 15 residues. The CDR3 sequence is CASSWGGSGSDTQYF. The CDR3 DNA sequence: TGCGCCAGCAGCTGGGGCGGCAGCGGGTCAGATACGCAGTATTTT.

The chain combines TRBV9 with TRBJ1-2; no definite D call. CDR1 SGDLS and CDR2 YYNGEE come from the germline V gene. Trimming took 0 bases from V and 4 from J, leaving 19 bases between them. This CDR3 has 17 residues. CDR3 sequence reads: CASSVEARPSPPYGYTF. In DNA form, the CDR3 reads TGTGCCAGCAGCGTAGAGGCCAGGCCCTCTCCTCCCTATGGCTACACCTTC.

The chain couples TRBV14 to TRBJ1-1, with 7 nucleotides matching TRBD1. The germline CDR1 and CDR2 sequences are SGHDN and FVKESK. J was trimmed by 3 bases and V by 0 bases; bases with no gene match: 19. CDR3 length equals 20 residues. Here the CDR3 DNA reads TGTGCCAGCAGCCAAGAAATGGCCCGACAGGGTGCGGACTGGTACACTGAAGCTTTCTTT. Its protein product is CASSQEMARQGADWYTEAFF. Variable domain in full (rest from reference TRBV14 and TRBJ1-1): EAGVTQFPSHSVIEKGQTVTLRCDPISGHDNLYWYRRVMGKEIKFLLHFVKESKQDESGMPNNRFLAERTGGTYSTLKVQPAELEDSGVYFCASSQEMARQGADWYTEAFFGQGTRLTVV.

The chain combines TRBV7-9 with TRBJ2-5; TRBD1 aligns across 10 bases. Germline V lookup: CDR1 SEHNR, CDR2 FQNEAQ (reference sequence). The ends lost 2 bases at V and 5 bases at J; junction bases unmatched: 5. This CDR3 has 15 residues. The CDR3 sequence: CASSLSGTGVETQYF. In DNA form, the CDR3 reads TGTGCCAGCAGCTTATCCGGGACAGGGGTCGAGACCCAGTACTTC. The full variable domain, rest sourced from reference TRBV7-9 and TRBJ2-5, is DTGVSQNPRHKITKRGQNVTFRCDPISEHNRLYWYRQTLGQGPEFLTYFQNEAQLEKSRLLSDRFSAERPKGSFSTLEIQRTEQGDSAMYLCASSLSGTGVETQYFGPGTRLLVL.

The V call is TRBV29-1, the J call TRBJ2-7, with TRBD2 as a possible D gene (6 bases). This CDR3 is 12 amino acids long. CDR1 is SQVTM, CDR2 ANQGSEA, per germline. The V end was cut by 3 bases, the J end by 0 bases, with 6 bases between. The CDR3 DNA sequence: TGCAGCGTTGAGGAGGGCTCCTACGAGCAGTACTTC. This gives the protein CSVEEGSYEQYF.

The chain employs TRBV7-9 and TRBJ2-1; D is undetermined. The germline V and J ends were trimmed by 2 bases and 4 bases, with 9 bases remaining between them. Per the germline V gene, CDR1 is SEHNR and CDR2 is FQNEAQ (reference sequence). CDR3 length: 14 residues. This CDR3 is CASSLSSFYNEQFF. The CDR3 DNA sequence: TGTGCCAGCAGCTTATCCTCGTTTTACAATGAGCAGTTCTTC.

This clone was picked up a small number of times. The rearrangement uses TRBV5-6 and TRBJ2-1; TRBD1 matches 7 bases. The length of the CDR3 is 15 residues. Germline-derived CDR1 and CDR2 are SGHDT and YYEEEE. V dropped 2 bases and J dropped 4; count of bases not matched to a gene: 6. The CDR3 DNA reads TGTGCCAGCAGCTTATACGGGACAGCTTACAATGAGCAGTTCTTC. Its protein product is CASSLYGTAYNEQFF.

This clone was detected only a few times. The chain recombines TRBV29-1 with TRBJ2-1; TRBD1 is a possible D gene (6 bases). The germline gives CDR1 SQVTM, CDR2 ANQGSEA. This CDR3 has 13 residues. V gave up 0 bases and J gave up 5 bases, with 8 bases separating them. The CDR3 DNA reads as TGCAGCGTTGAAGAGTGGACAGACAATGAGCAGTTCTTC. Its protein is CSVEEWTDNEQFF.